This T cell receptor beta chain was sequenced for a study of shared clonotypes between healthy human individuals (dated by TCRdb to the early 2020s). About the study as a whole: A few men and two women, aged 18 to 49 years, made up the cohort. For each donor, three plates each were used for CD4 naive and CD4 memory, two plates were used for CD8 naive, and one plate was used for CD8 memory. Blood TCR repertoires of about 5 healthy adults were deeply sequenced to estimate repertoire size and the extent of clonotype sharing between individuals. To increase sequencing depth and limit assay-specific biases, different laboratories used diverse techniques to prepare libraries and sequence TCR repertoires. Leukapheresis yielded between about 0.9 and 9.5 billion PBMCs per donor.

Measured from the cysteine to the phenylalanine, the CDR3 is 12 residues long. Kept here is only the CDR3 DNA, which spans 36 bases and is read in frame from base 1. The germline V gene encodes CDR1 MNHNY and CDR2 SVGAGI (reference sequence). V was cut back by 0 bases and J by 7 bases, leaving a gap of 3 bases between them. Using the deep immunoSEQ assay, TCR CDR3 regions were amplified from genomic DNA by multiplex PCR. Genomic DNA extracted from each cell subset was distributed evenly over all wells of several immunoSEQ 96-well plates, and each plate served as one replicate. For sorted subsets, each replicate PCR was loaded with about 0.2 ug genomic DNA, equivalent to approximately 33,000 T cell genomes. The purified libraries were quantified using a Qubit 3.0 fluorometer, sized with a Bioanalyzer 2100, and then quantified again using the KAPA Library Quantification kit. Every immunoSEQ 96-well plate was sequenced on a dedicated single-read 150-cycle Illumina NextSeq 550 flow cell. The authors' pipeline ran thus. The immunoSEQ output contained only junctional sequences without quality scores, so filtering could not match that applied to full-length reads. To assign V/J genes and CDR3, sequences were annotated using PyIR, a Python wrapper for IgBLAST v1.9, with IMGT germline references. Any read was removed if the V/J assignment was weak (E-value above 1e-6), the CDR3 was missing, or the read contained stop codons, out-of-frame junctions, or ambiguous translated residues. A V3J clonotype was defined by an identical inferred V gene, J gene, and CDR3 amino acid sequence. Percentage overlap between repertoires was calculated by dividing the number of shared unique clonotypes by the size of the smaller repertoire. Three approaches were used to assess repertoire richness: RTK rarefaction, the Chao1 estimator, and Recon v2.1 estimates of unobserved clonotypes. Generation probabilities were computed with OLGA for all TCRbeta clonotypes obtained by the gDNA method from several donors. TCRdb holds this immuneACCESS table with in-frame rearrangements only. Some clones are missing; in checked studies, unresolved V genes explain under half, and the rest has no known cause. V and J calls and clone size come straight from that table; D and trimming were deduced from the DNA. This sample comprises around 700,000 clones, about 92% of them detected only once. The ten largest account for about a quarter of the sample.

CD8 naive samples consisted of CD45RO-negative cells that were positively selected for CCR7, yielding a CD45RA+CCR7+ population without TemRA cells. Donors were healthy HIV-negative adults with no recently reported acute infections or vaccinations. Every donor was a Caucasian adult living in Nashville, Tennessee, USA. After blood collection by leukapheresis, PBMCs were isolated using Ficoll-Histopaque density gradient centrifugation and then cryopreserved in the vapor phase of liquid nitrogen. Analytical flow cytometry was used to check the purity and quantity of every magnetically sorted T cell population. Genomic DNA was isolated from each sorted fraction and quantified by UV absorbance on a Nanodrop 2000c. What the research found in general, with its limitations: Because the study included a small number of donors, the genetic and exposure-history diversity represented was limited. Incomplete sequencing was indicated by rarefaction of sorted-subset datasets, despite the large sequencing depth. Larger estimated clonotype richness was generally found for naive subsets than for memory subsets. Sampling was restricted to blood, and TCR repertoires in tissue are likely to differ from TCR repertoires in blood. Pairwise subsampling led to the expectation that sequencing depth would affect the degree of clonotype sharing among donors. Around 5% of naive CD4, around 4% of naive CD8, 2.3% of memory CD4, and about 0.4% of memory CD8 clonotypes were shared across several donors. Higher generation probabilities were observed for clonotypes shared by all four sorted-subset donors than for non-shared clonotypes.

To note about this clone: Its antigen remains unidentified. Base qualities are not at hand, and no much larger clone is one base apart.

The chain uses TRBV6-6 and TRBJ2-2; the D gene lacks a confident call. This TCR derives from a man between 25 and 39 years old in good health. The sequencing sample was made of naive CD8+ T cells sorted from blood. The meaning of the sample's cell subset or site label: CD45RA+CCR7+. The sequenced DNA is TGTGCCAGCAGTTACTCGATCGGGGAGCTGTTTTTT. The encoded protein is CASSYSIGELFF.